Listed here are 19 T cell receptor beta chains from one sample, sequenced in a study of T cells in Graves' hyperthyroidism and ophthalmopathy. Researchers amplified the TCR beta CDR3 regions from RNA transcripts. A first-round RT-PCR of the TCR CDR3 used the HTBI primer set. TCRdb reanalysed the multiplex PCR reads using MiXCR and keeps one entry per CDR3 protein. Among 250,000 to 300,000 distinct CDR3 sequences listed, roughly 13% were seen once. Sequenced input: blood. Receptors originate from a woman between 40 and 55 years old with Graves' hyperthyroidism.

The table lists this clonotype with many counts. The chain employs TRBV20-1 and TRBJ1-5, with TRBD1 as a possible D gene (6 bases). Germline CDR1 is DFQATT and CDR2 is SNEGSKA (reference sequence). The CDR3 sequence is 15 residues long. V lost 5 bases to trimming and J lost 6 bases, with 20 bases between them. In nucleotides, the CDR3 is TGCAGTGCTCGCAAACCCAGGGGTTTTGGTCAGCCCCAGCATTTT. Translating it yields CSARKPRGFGQPQHF.

This chain links TRBV6-1 with TRBJ2-2; 10 nucleotides agree with TRBD1. After removal of 6 bases from V and 3 bases from J, the junction contained 7 bases not matched to a gene. In germline, CDR1 is MNHNS, CDR2 SASEGT. The CDR3 has 16 amino acids. DNA for the CDR3: TGTGCCAGCAGGAGACAGGGGGCGCGGGACACCGGGGAGCTGTTTTTT. It translates to CASRRQGARDTGELFF.

Comment on this clonotype: Mismatch with germline at one junction end may stem from a read error. CDR3 region: CTSSLAEAGELFF. The CDR3 DNA sequence: TGTACCAGCAGCTTAGCGGAGGCCGGGGAGCTGTTTTTT. V is TRBV7-9 and J is TRBJ2-2; a weak D match, TRBD2 (6 bases). Germline values: CDR1 SEHNR, CDR2 FQNEAQ (reference sequence). This CDR3 is built from 13 residues.

This clonotype was counted many times. The gene calls are TRBV29-1 and TRBJ2-1, with D perhaps matching TRBD2 (5 bases). V dropped 5 bases and J dropped 4 bases, with 6 bases sitting between them. The CDR3 has 11 residues. Germline assignment: CDR1 SQVTM and CDR2 ANQGSEA. This chain's CDR3 is CSVRGYNEQFF. For the CDR3, the DNA is TGCAGCGTTAGAGGGTACAATGAGCAGTTCTTC.

This clonotype was recorded many times. The chain carries TRBV20-1 and TRBJ2-2; 10 positions agree with TRBD1. Germline values: CDR1 DFQATT, CDR2 SNEGSKA (reference sequence). The CDR3 has 16 amino acids. Trimming cost V 5 bases and J 3 bases; bases outside gene matches: 9. The CDR3 DNA follows: TGCAGTGCTCGGAGGGAGACAGGGGGCGACACCGGGGAGCTGTTTTTT. It translates to CSARRETGGDTGELFF.

This clonotype showed up many times. An end of the junction does not agree with germline; a read error may underlie this. J is TRBJ1-1 and V is TRBV7-7; unclear D gene. Germline CDR1 reads SSHAT; CDR2 reads FNYEAQ (reference sequence). The CDR3 sequence is 13 residues long. CDR3 in amino acids: CASSYTVNTEAFF. The CDR3 coding sequence is TGTGCTAGCAGCTATACGGTGAACACTGAAGCTTTCTTT.

This clonotype was detected many times. This chain connects TRBV12-3 or TRBV12-4 to TRBJ1-2, with 8 bases identical to TRBD1. V trimming: 6 bases; J trimming: 6 bases; junction bases outside the gene matches: 9. The CDR3 is made up of 14 amino acids. The CDR3 nucleotides are TGTGCCAGCAGCCTAAGACAGGGGACACATGGCTACACCTTC. Translated, it gives CASSLRQGTHGYTF.

Ten or more counts support this clonotype. The chain couples TRBV6-2 or TRBV6-3 to TRBJ2-3, with 10 bases aligning to TRBD2. The V segment lost 2 bases and the J segment 0 bases; nucleotides outside the gene matches: 8. Germline V gene sequence: CDR1 MNHEY, CDR2 SVGEGT. The CDR3 contains 18 residues. CDR3 protein: CASSYTPGTSVSTDTQYF. CDR3 DNA sequence: TGTGCCAGCAGTTACACCCCCGGGACTAGCGTTAGCACAGATACGCAGTATTTT.

At least ten counts were recorded for this clonotype. The rearrangement joins TRBV2 to TRBJ2-4; 8 bases agree with TRBD2. CDR1 SNHLY and CDR2 FYNNEI come from the germline V gene. The V gene end was trimmed by 4 bases and the J gene end by 0 bases; junction bases not matched to a gene: 11. This CDR3 comprises 18 residues. The CDR3 loop is CASSARAGVTLAKNIQYF. The CDR3, as DNA: TGTGCCAGCAGTGCCAGAGCGGGAGTTACCCTAGCCAAAAACATTCAGTACTTC.

This clonotype was seen ten or more times. CDR3 protein: CASTARQDGTGELFF. CDR3 DNA sequence: TGTGCCAGCACCGCCCGACAGGATGGGACCGGGGAGCTGTTTTTT. The chain uses TRBV12-3 or TRBV12-4 and TRBJ2-2, with D perhaps TRBD1 (6 bases). V lost 7 bases and J lost 5, with 17 bases in between. This CDR3 has 15 residues.

There are many counts of this clonotype. V gene TRBV6-1 combines with J gene TRBJ2-1, with TRBD1 matching over 8 bases. In germline, CDR1 is MNHNS, CDR2 SASEGT. J was trimmed by 10 bases and V by 5 bases; bases with no gene match: 7. This CDR3 spans 13 amino acids. The CDR3 reads CASSSVRDREQFF. DNA of the CDR3: TGTGCCAGCAGTTCAGTCCGGGACAGGGAGCAGTTCTTC.

This clonotype has a handful of counts. A much larger clone differs from this one at a single base, so this may be a read error. The V gene is TRBV5-1, the J gene TRBJ1-1; D unresolved. Germline-derived CDR1 and CDR2 are SGHRS and YFSETQ. This CDR3 is 14 amino acids long. V gave up 4 bases and J gave up 6 bases, with 16 bases separating them. DNA of the CDR3: TGCGCCAGCAGCCTTGGACCCGGGAATCCTGAAGCTTTCTTT. Translating gives CASSLGPGNPEAFF.

This clonotype was seen repeatedly, ten times or more. V is TRBV24-1 and J is TRBJ2-1, with TRBD2 matching 11 bases. The CDR3 spans 13 residues. Losses at the gene ends were 8 bases for V and 8 bases for J; bases not matched to a gene: 4. The germline V gene has CDR1 KGHDR and CDR2 SFDVKD. The CDR3 DNA sequence: TGTGCCACCAACAAACTAGCGGGAGATGAGCAGTTCTTC. Its protein is CATNKLAGDEQFF.

This clonotype was counted ten times or more. This chain joins TRBV29-1 and TRBJ2-1; 7 bases line up with TRBD2. The CDR3 extends over 16 amino acids. V shed 1 base and J 7 bases; nucleotides not matched to a gene: 13. Looked up from germline, CDR1 is SQVTM and CDR2 is ANQGSEA. The CDR3 sequence: CSVEGSRGGSRNEQFF. The CDR3 DNA reads as TGCAGCGTTGAAGGTTCCCGGGGCGGGAGCCGGAATGAGCAGTTCTTC.

This clonotype was detected many times. The chain links TRBV5-1 to TRBJ1-2; no definite D call. Trimming stripped 0 bases from V and 4 bases from J, with 19 bases between. The germline CDR1 and CDR2 sequences are SGHRS and YFSETQ. The length of the CDR3 is 17 residues. The DNA for the CDR3 is TGCGCCAGCAGCTTGGGGTATAGCAGCAGCTATCCCTATGGCTACACCTTC. Encoded protein: CASSLGYSSSYPYGYTF. The full variable domain, its missing parts supplied by reference TRBV5-1 and TRBJ1-2, is KAGVTQTPRYLIKTRGQQVTLSCSPISGHRSVSWYQQTPGQGLQFLFEYFSETQRNKGNFPGRFSGRQFSNSRSEMNVSTLELGDSALYLCASSLGYSSSYPYGYTFGSGTRLTVV.

The sample holds many counts of this clonotype. CDR3 nucleotides: TGTGCCAGCATCGTTCGGGGGACCCACACAGATACGCAGTATTTT. This gives the protein CASIVRGTHTDTQYF. This chain links TRBV27 with TRBJ2-3, with D possibly TRBD2 on 6 matching bases. CDR3 length equals 15 residues. Germline loops: CDR1 MNHEY, CDR2 SMNVEV (reference sequence). V was pared by 7 bases and J by 2 bases, with 16 bases between.

In its sample, this clonotype was seen many times. V is TRBV4-2 and J is TRBJ1-6; 7 bases match TRBD1. The germline V gene has CDR1 LGHNA and CDR2 YNFKEQ. The CDR3 runs 16 residues. V shed 4 bases, J shed 8 bases, and the junction held 11 bases outside the gene matches. Written as DNA, the CDR3 is TGTGCCAGCAGCCCAAGGGAGGGGACAGTAGATTCACCCCTCCACTTT. Translating it yields CASSPREGTVDSPLHF.

The chain carries TRBV7-2 and TRBJ2-1; weak D call: TRBD1 (5 bases). V lost 1 base and J 7 bases, leaving 17 bases between the germline ends. From germline, CDR1 is SGHTA and CDR2 FQGNSA. The CDR3 has 16 amino acids. CDR3 nucleotide sequence: TGTGCCAGCAGCTTAGAATCAGGGTCCCTGGCGAATGAGCAGTTCTTC. Translation gives CASSLESGSLANEQFF. The full variable domain, in which reference TRBV7-2 and TRBJ2-1 provide the parts outside the CDR3, is GAGVSQSPSNKVTEKGKDVELRCDPISGHTALYWYRQSLGQGLEFLIYFQGNSAPDKSGLPSDRFSAERTGGSVSTLTIQRTQQEDSAVYLCASSLESGSLANEQFFGPGTRLTVL.

This clonotype was counted ten times or more. V is TRBV6-1 and J is TRBJ2-5, with a tentative D call TRBD1 (6 bases). The CDR3 is made up of 14 amino acids. The V end lost 5 bases, the J end lost 1 base, and 11 bases lay between the germline ends. Per germline, CDR1 MNHNS and CDR2 SASEGT. The CDR3 here is CASSFLQGQETQYF. DNA of the CDR3: TGTGCCAGCAGTTTTCTACAGGGCCAAGAGACCCAGTACTTC.